This TCR beta chain was identified during a study of blood T cells in healthy people across ages (dated by TCRdb to the mid-2010s). In the study overall: Template switching captured roughly one uniquely barcoded TCR beta cDNA molecule per two T cells in model experiments. Using deep sequencing normalized with unique cDNA molecular identifiers, the study measured how TCR beta repertoire diversity changes with age. Donors were grouped into four age groups: young (average 16 years), middle-aged (around 39), aged (around 56) and long-lived (about 89). To avoid experimental bias, donors of different ages were distributed randomly across sequencing lanes. Using the same blood draw, the study looked at two additional independent replicas of 1 million unique cDNA reads for two donors, one aged 18 to 29 and the other aged 80 or older.

Donors were under 40 systemically healthy Caucasian individuals from Russia aged 6 to 90 years. About 9.6 milliliters of peripheral blood were collected from each donor into EDTA-treated Vacutainer tubes. Ficoll-Paque density-gradient centrifugation was used to isolate PBMCs, with at least 7 million per sample. Trizol reagent was used to extract total RNA from the PBMCs, yielding at least 5.5 micrograms per sample. Naive CD45RAhigh/CD27high T cell percentages were measured by flow cytometry on a PBMC aliquot from every donor. This clonotype was seen many times. Its binding antigen is unknown. Base qualities are not provided; no much larger clone lies one nucleotide away. The library relied on 5' RACE. Sequenced using an Illumina HiSeq 2500. A second PCR of roughly 6 to 11 cycles was run with a J-beta primer mix and a sample-barcoded 5' primer. Each TCR beta cDNA molecule received a unique molecular identifier from a template-switch 5' adaptor carrying 12 random nucleotides. At least 2.5 million CDR3-containing paired-end reads were obtained from each sample. The Mint cDNA synthesis kit, primed by a TRBC-specific oligonucleotide, was used to synthesize first-strand cDNA from all RNA. All cDNA was treated with uracil-DNA glycosylase and then went through a first 18-cycle PCR with the universal primers M1SS and BC2_uni_R. Processing in the source paper ran as follows. Each sample was normalized by randomly selecting 1 million high-quality reads, each carrying a distinct molecular identifier. Instead of being binned into consensus sequences, reads that shared molecular identifiers were thrown out. MiTCR, set to a Q25 quality threshold and the strictest error-elimination algorithm, was used for CDR3 identification, clonotype clustering and error correction. A nonparametric unseen species model using Euler transformation provided a lower-bound estimate of total TCR beta diversity. TCRdb reworked the public reads: Q25 trimming with fastp, MiXCR clone assembly, productive beta chains retained. Rows matching on CDR3 protein sequence are summarized as one entry with the most common DNA and genes. The V and J calls were determined by TCRdb, not by the authors. For this sample the table gives around 1,700,000 distinct CDR3 sequences, of which 28% were detected only once. Of the sample, 7.7% is held by the ten largest clones.

At the junction V is shortened by 0 bases and J by 5 bases, with 11 bases in between. According to the germline V gene, CDR1 reads SGHRS and CDR2 reads YFSETQ. The CDR3 numbers 14 residues from cysteine through phenylalanine. The CDR3 DNA has 42 bases and is translated from base 1. Overall study results and their limits: Because donor CMV infection status was unknown, age-related changes in expanded clonotypes were potentially confounded. Observed TCR beta diversity per million T cells fell roughly linearly with age, and a significant reduction was already apparent by age around 39. There was a strong correlation between observed TCR beta diversity and the percentage of naive T cells measured by flow cytometry. Estimates of total diversity based on one million sequenced T cells were regarded as lower bounds and as underestimates. Bulk unsorted PBMC profiling prevented conclusive comparison of naive and antigen-experienced compartments. Compared with the aged group, the long-lived group had more naive CD4+ T cells, fewer expanded clones and increased TCR diversity, a pattern suggesting age selection.

The sequenced material came from blood. The V gene is TRBV5-1 and the J gene is TRBJ2-5; the D element might be TRBD1 or TRBD2, as each aligns at 6 bases. The receptor was derived from a woman in her twenties or thirties in good health. The base sequence is TGCGCCAGCAGCTTGGAAGGGGGGACGGAGACCCAGTACTTC. This gives the protein CASSLEGGTETQYF. This CDR3, with the reference TRBV5-1 and TRBJ2-5 proteins standing in past its ends, gives the full variable domain KAGVTQTPRYLIKTRGQQVTLSCSPISGHRSVSWYQQTPGQGLQFLFEYFSETQRNKGNFPGRFSGRQFSNSRSEMNVSTLELGDSALYLCASSLEGGTETQYFGPGTRLLVL.